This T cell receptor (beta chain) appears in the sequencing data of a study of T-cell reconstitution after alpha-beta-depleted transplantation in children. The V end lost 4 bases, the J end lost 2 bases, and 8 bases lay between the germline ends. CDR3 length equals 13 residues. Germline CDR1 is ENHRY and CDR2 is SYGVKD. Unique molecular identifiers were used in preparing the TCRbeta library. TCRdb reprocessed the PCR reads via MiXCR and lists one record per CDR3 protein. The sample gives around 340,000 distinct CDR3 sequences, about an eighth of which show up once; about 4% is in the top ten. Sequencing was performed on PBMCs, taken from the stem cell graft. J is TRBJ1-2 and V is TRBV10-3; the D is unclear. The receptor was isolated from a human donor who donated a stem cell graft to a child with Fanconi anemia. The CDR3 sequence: CAISASENYGYTF. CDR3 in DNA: TGTGCCATCAGTGCGTCGGAGAACTATGGCTACACCTTC.